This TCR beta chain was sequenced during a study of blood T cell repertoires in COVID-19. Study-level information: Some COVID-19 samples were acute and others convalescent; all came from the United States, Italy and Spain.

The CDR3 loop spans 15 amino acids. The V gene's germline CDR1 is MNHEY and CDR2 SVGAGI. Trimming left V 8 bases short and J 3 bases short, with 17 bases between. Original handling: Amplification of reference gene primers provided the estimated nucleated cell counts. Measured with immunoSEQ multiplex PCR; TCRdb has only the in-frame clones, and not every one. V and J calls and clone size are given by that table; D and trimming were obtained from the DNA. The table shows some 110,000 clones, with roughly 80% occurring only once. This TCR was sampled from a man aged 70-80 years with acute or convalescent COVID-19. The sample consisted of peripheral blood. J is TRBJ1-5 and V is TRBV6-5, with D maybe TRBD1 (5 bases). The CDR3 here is CASARGDVDNQPQHF. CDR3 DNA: TGTGCCAGCGCCCGGGGGGACGTTGACAATCAGCCCCAGCATTTT.